These 29 T cell receptor beta chains were sequenced from one sample in a study of T-cell memory formation after mild COVID-19. TCRdb re-analysed the 5' RACE reads in MiXCR, keeping a single row per CDR3 protein. This table holds some 130,000 distinct CDR3 sequences, roughly 6.2% found once. Input material: PBMCs or a T cell subset sorted from them (not recorded which). Every receptor here comes from an adult woman who had mild COVID-19 (a few samples of this study predate the infection). Cell type and time point are not known.

This clonotype was seen at least ten times. The chain combines TRBV20-1 with TRBJ2-2; 8 bases line up with TRBD2. Per the germline V gene, CDR1 is DFQATT and CDR2 is SNEGSKA (reference sequence). The V segment lost 0 bases and the J segment 4 bases; nucleotides outside the gene matches: 4. The CDR3 is made up of 15 amino acids. CDR3 DNA sequence: TGCAGTGCTAGAGATAGCGGGATGGGCACCGGGGAGCTGTTTTTT. Residues: CSARDSGMGTGELFF.

The chain carries TRBV5-1 and TRBJ1-2; D is possibly TRBD1 (5 bases). Trimming shortened V by 0 bases and J by 5 bases, and 14 bases separated the two germline ends. Germline V CDR1 and CDR2: SGHRS, YFSETQ. The CDR3 has 15 amino acids. The CDR3 loop reads CASSLEGQGLYGYTF. The CDR3 coding sequence is TGCGCCAGCAGCTTGGAGGGGCAGGGACTTTATGGCTACACCTTC.

This clonotype was seen more than once but under ten times. CDR3 in DNA: TGTGCCACCAGTGACCCGCGATTCAGGGGCCGAGAGACCCAGTACTTC. Encoded protein: CATSDPRFRGRETQYF. The chain is built from TRBV24-1 and TRBJ2-5; maybe TRBD1 (6 bases). V gave up 4 bases and J gave up 4 bases, with 18 bases separating them. This CDR3 is built from 16 residues. Germline V lookup: CDR1 KGHDR, CDR2 SFDVKD.

This clonotype appeared many times. This chain joins TRBV9 and TRBJ2-5; tentative D call: TRBD2 (6 bases). Per the germline V gene, CDR1 is SGDLS and CDR2 is YYNGEE. CDR3 length: 15 amino acids. The germline V and J ends were trimmed by 4 bases and 1 base, with 14 bases remaining between them. The CDR3 reads CASSRGGGVQETQYF. The DNA for the CDR3 is TGTGCCAGCAGCAGAGGAGGAGGGGTCCAAGAGACCCAGTACTTC. Supplemented by reference TRBV9 and TRBJ2-5, the full variable domain reads DSGVTQTPKHLITATGQRVTLRCSPRSGDLSVYWYQQSLDQGLQFLIQYYNGEERAKGNILERFSAQQFPDLHSELNLSSLELGDSALYFCASSRGGGVQETQYFGPGTRLLVL.

CDR3 nucleotide sequence: TGCGCCAGCAGTCCTCGACCGCCTGGCTCTGGAAACACCATATATTTT. Encoded protein: CASSPRPPGSGNTIYF. The chain carries TRBV5-1 and TRBJ1-3; D is uncertain. In germline, CDR1 is SGHRS, CDR2 YFSETQ. This CDR3 comprises 16 residues. Between the trimmed V and J ends, which lost 5 bases and 0 bases, there was a span of 15 bases.

The genes are TRBV20-1 and TRBJ2-3; tentatively, D is TRBD1 or TRBD2 (5 bases each). CDR1 and CDR2 (germline): DFQATT, SNEGSKA (reference sequence). The CDR3 is 12 residues long. V lost 4 bases and J 4 bases, leaving 9 bases between the germline ends. For the CDR3, the DNA is TGCAGTGCTAAGAGAGGGGCAGATACGCAGTATTTT. It specifies CSAKRGADTQYF.

This clonotype was counted at least ten times. The rearrangement joins TRBV9 to TRBJ1-1, with 9 nucleotides matching TRBD1. The CDR3 length is 13 residues. Germline V lookup: CDR1 SGDLS, CDR2 YYNGEE. The ends lost 3 bases at V and 5 bases at J; junction bases unmatched: 2. CDR3 nucleotides: TGTGCCAGCAGCGAGGACAGGGGTACTGAAGCTTTCTTT. Translated: CASSEDRGTEAFF.

This clonotype turned up a few times. The rearrangement uses TRBV15 and TRBJ1-1; no firm D call. CDR1 is LNHNV and CDR2 is YYDKDF in the germline V gene (reference sequence). V was shortened by 3 bases and J by 2 bases, with 7 bases between the two germline ends. There are 13 residues in the CDR3. The CDR3 region has the DNA TGTGCCACCAGCAGTTACCTTAACACTGAAGCTTTCTTT. Protein sequence: CATSSYLNTEAFF.

This clonotype showed up just a few times. For the CDR3, the DNA is TGTGCCAGCAGCTTATCGAGCGGGGGCGGCCTGTTCTTC. It translates to CASSLSSGGGLFF. The chain combines TRBV7-6 with TRBJ2-1; 8 bases are a match to TRBD2. CDR3 length: 13 residues. CDR1 is SGHVS and CDR2 is FNYEAQ in the germline V gene. V lost 2 bases to trimming and J lost 15 bases; unmatched junction nucleotides: 9.

A few counts support this clonotype. This chain connects TRBV4-2 to TRBJ1-2, with D unclear. In germline, CDR1 is LGHNA, CDR2 YNFKEQ. Trimming shortened V by 2 bases and J by 7 bases, and 14 bases separated the two germline ends. There are 14 residues in the CDR3. The CDR3 loop reads CASSQLGREGGYTF. The CDR3 nucleotides are TGTGCCAGCAGCCAACTCGGGCGAGAGGGTGGCTACACCTTC.

This clonotype was counted many times. The chain recombines TRBV6-6 with TRBJ2-7, with D possibly matching TRBD2 (7 bases). V lost 6 bases and J 7 bases, leaving 22 bases between the germline ends. The germline gives CDR1 MNHNY, CDR2 SVGAGI (reference sequence). The CDR3 length is 15 residues. CDR3 region: CASSPGGGPRLEQYF. CDR3 DNA sequence: TGTGCCAGCAGCCCTGGGGGGGGCCCCAGGCTGGAGCAGTACTTC.

This clonotype has a count of ten or more. The V and J genes are TRBV20-1 and TRBJ1-1; D perhaps matches TRBD1 (6 bases). Trimming removed 6 bases from V and 4 bases from J, with 24 bases in between. The CDR3 is 16 amino acids. Germline lookup yields CDR1 DFQATT and CDR2 SNEGSKA (reference sequence). In DNA form, the CDR3 reads TGCAGTGCCCCGCGAGGGGGTGTATCTCTTGGCACTGAAGCTTTCTTT. This translates into CSAPRGGVSLGTEAFF.

The V gene is TRBV7-2, the J gene TRBJ1-2, with 12 positions matching TRBD1. The germline CDR1 and CDR2 sequences are SGHTA and FQGNSA. V shed 3 bases and J 5 bases; nucleotides not matched to a gene: 4. CDR3 size: 15 residues. The CDR3 DNA sequence: TGTGCCAGCAGCTTGGGACAGGGGGCACGGTATGGCTACACCTTC. The encoded protein is CASSLGQGARYGYTF.

This clonotype has at least ten counts. This rearrangement joins TRBV12-3 or TRBV12-4 to TRBJ2-1; 9 nucleotides agree with TRBD2. The CDR3 sequence is 19 residues long. Losses at the gene ends were 5 bases for V and 7 bases for J; bases not matched to a gene: 21. CDR3 sequence reads: CASSQTGWRKGTSNNEQFF. Here the CDR3 DNA reads TGTGCCAGCAGTCAGACTGGTTGGAGGAAAGGGACTAGCAATAATGAGCAGTTCTTC.

The sample holds a few counts of this clonotype. The chain joins TRBV11-1 to TRBJ2-1; TRBD2 might be the D (6 bases). CDR1 and CDR2 from the germline V gene are SGHAT and FQDESV (reference sequence). With 0 bases removed from V and 10 bases from J, the gap between germline ends came to 13 bases. The CDR3 contains 14 residues. CDR3 sequence: CASSLAGGLREQFF. In DNA, the CDR3 is TGTGCCAGCAGCTTAGCGGGGGGACTTCGGGAGCAGTTCTTC.

This chain connects TRBV5-1 to TRBJ2-1, with no clear D. The V end was cut by 0 bases, the J end by 9 bases, with 13 bases between. CDR3 length equals 14 residues. Germline V gene sequence: CDR1 SGHRS, CDR2 YFSETQ. The CDR3 is CASSLDATFGEQFF. The CDR3 region has the DNA TGCGCCAGCAGCTTGGATGCGACTTTCGGTGAGCAGTTCTTC.

The V gene is TRBV27, the J gene TRBJ2-1, with unresolved D. This CDR3 region has 12 residues. The V end was cut by 8 bases, the J end by 0 bases, with 5 bases between. Germline-derived CDR1 and CDR2 are MNHEY and SMNVEV (reference sequence). The CDR3 DNA sequence: TGTGCCAGCGCTCTCTCCTACAATGAGCAGTTCTTC. This codes for CASALSYNEQFF.

The chain is built from TRBV7-8 and TRBJ2-7; tentative D call: TRBD1 (6 bases). The CDR3 consists of 15 residues. V lost 5 bases and J lost 1, with 15 bases in between. CDR1 SGHVS and CDR2 FQNEAQ come from the germline V gene. CDR3 DNA: TGTGCCAGCAGCCCGGCACTGACAGGTTCCTACGAGCAGTACTTC. Translation gives CASSPALTGSYEQYF.

This sequence joins TRBV7-6 and TRBJ2-3, with D maybe TRBD2 (6 bases). This CDR3 contains 16 residues. The V end was cut by 1 base, the J end by 8 bases, with 19 bases between. CDR1 SGHVS and CDR2 FNYEAQ come from the germline V gene. For the CDR3, the DNA is TGTGCCAGCAGCTTAGTTGGAAGCCTGGGGCGGGGTACGCAGTATTTT. Translated: CASSLVGSLGRGTQYF.

The V gene is TRBV5-1, the J gene TRBJ1-3; no reliable D call. The germline CDR1 and CDR2 sequences are SGHRS and YFSETQ. The CDR3 covers 16 residues. Trimming left V 2 bases short and J 0 bases short, with 12 bases between. Here the CDR3 reads CASSLRGPNSGNTIYF. The CDR3 bases are TGCGCCAGCAGCTTACGCGGACCTAACTCTGGAAACACCATATATTTT. Together with reference TRBV5-1 and TRBJ1-3, the CDR3 gives the full variable domain: KAGVTQTPRYLIKTRGQQVTLSCSPISGHRSVSWYQQTPGQGLQFLFEYFSETQRNKGNFPGRFSGRQFSNSRSEMNVSTLELGDSALYLCASSLRGPNSGNTIYFGEGSWLTVV.

This clonotype was recorded many times. The rearrangement joins TRBV20-1 to TRBJ2-7; 8 nucleotides match TRBD2. The germline CDR1 and CDR2 sequences are DFQATT and SNEGSKA (reference sequence). The CDR3 length is 14 residues. After removal of 3 bases from V and 0 bases from J, the junction contained 4 bases not matched to a gene. In DNA form, the CDR3 reads TGCAGTGCTAGCGGGAGGGACTTCTCCTACGAGCAGTACTTC. Translated, it gives CSASGRDFSYEQYF.

V is TRBV7-2 and J is TRBJ2-3; a possible D gene is TRBD1 (5 bases). Per germline, CDR1 SGHTA and CDR2 FQGNSA. The CDR3 has 13 residues. With 7 bases removed from V and 0 bases from J, the gap between germline ends came to 8 bases. Written as DNA, the CDR3 is TGTGCCAGCATCCAGGGAAGCACAGATACGCAGTATTTT. This sequence encodes CASIQGSTDTQYF.

There are a few counts of this clonotype. The V and J genes are TRBV7-6 and TRBJ2-1; D gene unclear. Germline V lookup: CDR1 SGHVS, CDR2 FNYEAQ. The CDR3 totals 14 residues. The germline V and J ends were trimmed by 4 bases and 6 bases, with 13 bases remaining between them. CDR3 coding DNA: TGTGCCAGCAGCTCCCGTCGGGCAAGCAATGAGCAGTTCTTC. Amino acid sequence: CASSSRRASNEQFF. Complete variable domain (other parts from reference TRBV7-6 and TRBJ2-1): GAGVSQSPRYKVTKRGQDVALRCDPISGHVSLYWYRQALGQGPEFLTYFNYEAQQDKSGLPNDRFSAERPEGSISTLTIQRTEQRDSAMYRCASSSRRASNEQFFGPGTRLTVL.

This clonotype was counted ten times or more. Written as DNA, the CDR3 is TGTGCCAGCAGCCGGACTAGCGGGGGGGCCCTTGAGCAGTTCTTC. Translating gives CASSRTSGGALEQFF. The chain employs TRBV4-2 and TRBJ2-1; 15 bases line up with TRBD2. With 4 bases clipped from V and 9 bases from J, the junction kept 4 bases outside the gene matches. Per the germline V gene, CDR1 is LGHNA and CDR2 is YNFKEQ. CDR3 length equals 15 residues.

A few counts support this clonotype. This sequence joins TRBV24-1 and TRBJ2-1; the match to TRBD2 covers 9 bases. Germline V CDR1 and CDR2: KGHDR, SFDVKD. Trimming cost V 3 bases and J 4 bases; bases outside gene matches: 15. There are 19 residues in the CDR3. DNA for the CDR3: TGTGCCACCAGTGATCGGGGGACAAGTAGCGGGGGCCATTACAATGAGCAGTTCTTC. Residues: CATSDRGTSSGGHYNEQFF.

Ten or more counts support this clonotype. The rearrangement joins TRBV24-1 to TRBJ2-3; D is perhaps TRBD1 (5 bases). CDR3 size: 13 residues. CDR1 and CDR2 (germline): KGHDR, SFDVKD. Trimming took 9 bases from V and 6 from J, leaving 15 bases between them. The CDR3, as DNA: TGTGCCACCGTAGAAAAGGGGCGGGATACGCAGTATTTT. Protein product: CATVEKGRDTQYF.

This clonotype was seen a handful of times. The V gene is TRBV10-3, the J gene TRBJ2-7; D gene unclear. Germline V gene data show CDR1 as ENHRY and CDR2 as SYGVKD. V was cut by 2 bases and J by 0 bases, with 8 bases left in between. This CDR3 is built from 14 residues. The CDR3 bases are TGTGCCATCAGTGAGGGGCAAGACTCCTACGAGCAGTACTTC. Translating it yields CAISEGQDSYEQYF.

Ten or more counts support this clonotype. V usage is TRBV3-1 and J usage is TRBJ2-7; D is perhaps TRBD1 (6 bases). Germline assignment: CDR1 LGHDT and CDR2 YNNKEL (reference sequence). Trimming removed 1 base at V and 9 bases at J, with 13 bases between. CDR3 length: 13 residues. The CDR3 protein is CASSQGGHSSQYF. The DNA of the CDR3 is TGTGCCAGCAGCCAAGGGGGACATTCATCGCAGTACTTC.

This clonotype was counted many times. This rearrangement joins TRBV5-1 to TRBJ2-5; TRBD1 might be the D (5 bases). The V gene lost 3 bases and the J gene lost 2 bases, with 11 bases spanning the gap. Germline CDR1 is SGHRS and CDR2 is YFSETQ. This CDR3 is 14 amino acids long. This CDR3 is CASSSRPGQETQYF. The CDR3, as DNA: TGCGCCAGCAGCTCCCGGCCAGGGCAAGAGACCCAGTACTTC.